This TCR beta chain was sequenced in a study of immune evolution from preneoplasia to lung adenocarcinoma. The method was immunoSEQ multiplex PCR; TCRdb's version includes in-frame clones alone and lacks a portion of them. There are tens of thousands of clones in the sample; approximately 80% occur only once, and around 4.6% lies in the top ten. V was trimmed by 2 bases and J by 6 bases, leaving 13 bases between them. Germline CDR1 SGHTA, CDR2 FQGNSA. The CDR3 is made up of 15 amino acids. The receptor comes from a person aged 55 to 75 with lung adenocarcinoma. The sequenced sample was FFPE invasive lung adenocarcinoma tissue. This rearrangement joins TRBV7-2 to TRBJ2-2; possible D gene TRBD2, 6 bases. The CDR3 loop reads CASSLIPRGAGELFF. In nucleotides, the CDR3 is TGTGCCAGCAGCTTAATCCCTCGCGGGGCCGGGGAGCTGTTTTTT.